Sequencing of this TCR beta chain was carried out in a study of cytomegalovirus exposure and HLA in healthy donors. The PCR ran on 60 Vbeta and 13 Jbeta primers. The data were produced by immunoSEQ multiplex PCR, yet TCRdb's version contains in-frame clones alone and is incomplete. The sample table sets out about 39,000 clones. CDR1 is SEHNR, CDR2 FQNEAQ, per germline (reference sequence). The length of the CDR3 is 14 residues. The V segment lost 4 bases and the J segment 7 bases; nucleotides outside the gene matches: 7. The receptor was isolated from a woman aged 30 to 39 in good health and CMV-seropositive. The specimen was PBMCs. The genes are TRBV7-9 and TRBJ1-5, with TRBD1 matching 7 bases. The CDR3 coding sequence is TGTGCCAGCAGCTCGGACAGGCAGTTACAGCCCCAGCATTTT. This encodes CASSSDRQLQPQHF.